This is a list of T cell receptor beta chains from one sample in a study of spatial heterogeneity in lung cancer. TCRdb analysed the 5' RACE reads with MiXCR anew, one entry per CDR3 protein. Of about 120,000 distinct CDR3 sequences listed, 9% to 15% are singletons. The material was PBMCs, obtained at follow-up. All receptors come from a male donor with early-stage non-small cell lung cancer. Both conserved end residues are part of each CDR3. A D gene is named only where the DNA matches it firmly. Only part of the rows carry a size: once, few, many, or a class if the clone is expanded.

j_gene	v_gene	d_gene	abundance	CDR3aa	CDR3nt
TRBJ2-2	TRBV5-4	TRBD2	NA	CASGGDNTGELFF	TGTGCCAGCGGGGGGGACAACACCGGGGAGCTGTTTTTT
TRBJ2-1	TRBV4-3	NA	few	CASRDIRGGGDEQFF	TGCGCCAGCAGGGATATAAGGGGAGGAGGCGATGAGCAGTTCTTC
TRBJ2-7	TRBV12-3/TRBV12-4	NA	NA	CASSFIDYEQYF	TGTGCCAGCAGTTTCATAGACTACGAGCAGTACTTC
TRBJ1-1	TRBV6-6	TRBD1	many	CASSPRQGIAFF	TGTGCCAGCAGTCCCCGACAGGGTATAGCTTTCTTT
TRBJ2-3	TRBV28	TRBD2	NA	CASTRLAGPITDTQYF	TGTGCCAGCACCCGACTAGCGGGGCCTATCACAGATACGCAGTATTTT
TRBJ1-1	TRBV28	TRBD1	many	CASSRPGTGVTEAFF	TGTGCCAGCAGTCGTCCCGGGACAGGGGTTACTGAAGCTTTCTTT
TRBJ1-1	TRBV6-5	NA	NA	CASSYIPGEAFF	TGTGCCAGCAGTTACATCCCTGGTGAAGCTTTCTTT
TRBJ2-5	TRBV5-1	TRBD2	few	CASSSRPISGGQETQYF	TGCGCCAGCAGCTCGCGCCCAATTAGCGGGGGTCAAGAGACCCAGTACTTC
TRBJ2-1	TRBV7-3	NA	NA	CASSRGAGRSYNEQFF	TGTGCCAGCAGCCGCGGAGCGGGTCGGTCCTACAATGAGCAGTTCTTC
TRBJ2-1	TRBV6-5	TRBD1	few	CASSRTFLQGASPYNEQFF	TGTGCCAGCAGCCGCACTTTTTTACAGGGGGCCTCGCCCTACAATGAGCAGTTCTTC
TRBJ1-6	TRBV7-2	NA	many	CASSLAGSNNSPLHF	TGTGCCAGCAGCTTAGCAGGGAGTAATAATTCACCCCTCCACTTT
TRBJ2-5	TRBV5-4	TRBD2	NA	CASSLAVQETQYF	TGTGCCAGCAGCCTAGCGGTTCAAGAGACCCAGTACTTC
TRBJ1-1	TRBV7-9	NA	many	CASSLTGKGAEAFF	TGTGCCAGCAGCCTAACAGGGAAAGGGGCTGAAGCTTTCTTT
TRBJ2-3	TRBV7-2	NA	NA	CASSLYSLRDTQYF	TGTGCCAGCAGCTTATATAGCCTAAGGGATACGCAGTATTTT
TRBJ1-5	TRBV6-5	NA	many	CASRPLGGYSNQPQHF	TGTGCCAGCCGACCCCTGGGGGGGTACAGCAATCAGCCCCAGCATTTT
TRBJ1-3	TRBV28	NA	few	CASSLGRPDSGNTIYF	TGTGCCAGCAGTTTGGGACGGCCGGACTCTGGAAACACCATATATTTT
TRBJ1-5	TRBV6-1	NA	few	CASSVSPTANQPQHF	TGTGCCAGCAGCGTGTCTCCTACCGCGAATCAGCCCCAGCATTTT
TRBJ2-3	TRBV11-2	TRBD1	NA	CASRRDRGGTDTQYF	TGTGCCAGCAGGCGGGACAGGGGAGGGACAGATACGCAGTATTTT
TRBJ2-2	TRBV5-1	NA	NA	CASSSRQVLGAGELFF	TGCGCCAGCAGCTCCCGACAGGTTCTGGGCGCCGGGGAGCTGTTTTTT
TRBJ2-2	TRBV10-2	NA	few	CASSEGFGELFF	TGCGCCAGCAGTGAGGGGTTCGGGGAGCTGTTTTTT
TRBJ1-2	TRBV20-1	NA	medium-sized	CSARPRLGYYGYTF	TGCAGTGCTAGACCCCGATTGGGGTACTATGGCTACACCTTC
TRBJ2-5	TRBV11-1	TRBD2	NA	CASSLGLAQTQYF	TGTGCCAGCAGCCTCGGACTAGCCCAGACCCAGTACTTC
TRBJ1-2	TRBV21-1	NA	few	CASSKVSDCPLCGYTF	TGTGCCAGCAGCAAAGTTTCAGACTGCCCCCTATGTGGCTACACCTTC
TRBJ2-5	TRBV4-2	TRBD2	many	CASSQGAGGAGETQYF	TGTGCCAGCAGCCAAGGTGCGGGGGGGGCCGGAGAGACCCAGTACTTC
TRBJ2-3	TRBV7-2	NA	few	CASSFSRTDTQYF	TGTGCCAGCAGCTTCTCTAGAACAGATACGCAGTATTTT
TRBJ2-7	TRBV5-1	TRBD2	NA	CASSLQGLAGGEQYF	TGCGCCAGCAGCCTACAGGGACTAGCGGGGGGCGAGCAGTACTTC
TRBJ1-2	TRBV6-4	TRBD1	NA	CASSDGDRGQGYTF	TGTGCCAGCAGTGACGGGGACAGGGGGCAAGGCTACACCTTC
TRBJ2-3	TRBV29-1	TRBD1	NA	CSVAPRQGRTDTQYF	TGCAGCGTTGCCCCCCGACAGGGCCGGACAGATACGCAGTATTTT
TRBJ2-5	TRBV27	NA	few	CASSFGQRETQYF	TGTGCCAGCAGTTTCGGGCAGCGAGAGACCCAGTACTTC
TRBJ1-2	TRBV5-4	NA	NA	CASSLPSTNYGYTF	TGTGCCAGCAGCTTGCCTTCTACTAACTATGGCTACACCTTC
TRBJ1-3	TRBV7-9	NA	NA	CASSLGGTSGNTIYF	TGTGCCAGCAGCTTAGGAGGGACATCTGGAAACACCATATATTTT
TRBJ2-2	TRBV9	NA	many	CASSLSGELFF	TGTGCCAGCAGCCTCTCCGGGGAGCTGTTTTTT
TRBJ2-7	TRBV7-9	NA	NA	CASSPQNEQYF	TGTGCCAGCAGCCCCCAGAACGAGCAGTACTTC
TRBJ1-6	TRBV4-1	NA	many	CASSQSGTGRSSYNSPLHF	TGCGCCAGCAGCCAATCAGGGACCGGCAGAAGCTCCTATAATTCACCCCTCCACTTT
TRBJ2-1	TRBV28	NA	many	CASTERNEQFF	TGTGCCAGCACTGAGAGGAATGAGCAGTTCTTC
TRBJ2-1	TRBV20-1	TRBD1	NA	CSARVWDRAGNEQFF	TGCAGTGCCAGGGTCTGGGACAGGGCAGGCAATGAGCAGTTCTTC
TRBJ1-5	TRBV12-3/TRBV12-4	TRBD1	NA	CASSSGQAGNQPQHF	TGTGCCAGCAGTTCCGGACAGGCAGGGAATCAGCCCCAGCATTTT
TRBJ1-6	TRBV20-1	NA	NA	CSARQGTYNSPLHF	TGCAGTGCTAGGCAGGGGACCTATAATTCACCCCTCCACTTT
TRBJ2-3	TRBV4-1	NA	many	CASSQIGGKDTQYF	TGCGCCAGCAGCCAGATAGGGGGAAAAGATACGCAGTATTTT
TRBJ2-7	TRBV6-6	TRBD2	few	CASSTGGRPYEQYF	TGTGCCAGCAGTACGGGGGGGAGACCCTACGAGCAGTACTTC
TRBJ2-6	TRBV7-9	TRBD1	many	CASSKTWDRGLSGANVLTF	TGTGCCAGCAGCAAAACGTGGGACAGGGGGCTCTCTGGGGCCAACGTCCTGACTTTC
TRBJ2-7	TRBV4-1	NA	NA	CASSQSSRGPLSYEQYF	TGCGCCAGCAGCCAATCCTCAAGGGGACCACTATCCTACGAGCAGTACTTC
TRBJ2-5	TRBV28	NA	few	CASSLMGVSQETQYF	TGTGCCAGCAGTTTAATGGGGGTTAGCCAAGAGACCCAGTACTTC
TRBJ1-2	TRBV7-8	TRBD1	few	CASSSGQGDTFYGYTF	TGTGCCAGCAGCTCGGGACAGGGGGATACCTTCTATGGCTACACCTTC
TRBJ1-2	TRBV4-1	NA	few	CASSPALAVNYGYTF	TGCGCCAGCAGCCCAGCCTTGGCCGTAAACTATGGCTACACCTTC